At least ten counts were recorded for the clone carrying this T cell receptor beta chain. Its specificity is unknown. Included hyperthyroidism patients were aged 18 to 65 and newly diagnosed (under 2 months' duration). The authors amplified TCR beta CDR3 regions from RNA transcripts. Investigators did first-round RT-PCR with HTBI primers, then second-round multiplex PCR. Each CDR3 protein is one row after TCRdb ran MiXCR on the multiplex PCR reads. The sample consists of 580,000 or so distinct CDR3 sequences, roughly 39% of them appearing once. This entry belongs to a study of Graves' ophthalmopathy and Graves' hyperthyroidism. General observations from the study: Also, most clonotypes expanded in the thyroid above 0.001 frequency appeared in blood. Between ophthalmopathy and stable hyperthyroidism, a 13-signature model drew a separation with around 88% sensitivity and less than 83% specificity.

The CDR3 consists of 14 residues. V lost 0 bases and J lost 0, with 9 bases in between. The germline gives CDR1 SQVTM, CDR2 ANQGSEA. The material sequenced was peripheral blood or thyroid tissue (not recorded which). This clonotype was sampled from an adult man with Graves' hyperthyroidism. The J gene is TRBJ2-7, the V gene TRBV29-1; D not certain. CDR3 in DNA: TGCAGCGTTGAAGATCCGAACAGCTCCTACGAGCAGTACTTC. It translates to CSVEDPNSSYEQYF.